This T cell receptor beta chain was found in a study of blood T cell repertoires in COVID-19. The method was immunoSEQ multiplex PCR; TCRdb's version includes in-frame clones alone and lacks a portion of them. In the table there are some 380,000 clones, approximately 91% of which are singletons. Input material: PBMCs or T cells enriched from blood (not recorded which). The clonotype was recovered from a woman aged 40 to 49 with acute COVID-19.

DNA of the CDR3: TGCGCCAGCAGCCTGACAGTTCCTCCAAATGAAAAACTGTTTTTT. This gives the protein CASSLTVPPNEKLFF. The rearrangement joins TRBV5-1 to TRBJ1-4; weak D call: TRBD1 (5 bases). The CDR3 consists of 15 residues. With 4 bases removed from V and 5 bases from J, the gap between germline ends came to 15 bases. Germline V gene lookup returns CDR1 SGHRS and CDR2 YFSETQ.